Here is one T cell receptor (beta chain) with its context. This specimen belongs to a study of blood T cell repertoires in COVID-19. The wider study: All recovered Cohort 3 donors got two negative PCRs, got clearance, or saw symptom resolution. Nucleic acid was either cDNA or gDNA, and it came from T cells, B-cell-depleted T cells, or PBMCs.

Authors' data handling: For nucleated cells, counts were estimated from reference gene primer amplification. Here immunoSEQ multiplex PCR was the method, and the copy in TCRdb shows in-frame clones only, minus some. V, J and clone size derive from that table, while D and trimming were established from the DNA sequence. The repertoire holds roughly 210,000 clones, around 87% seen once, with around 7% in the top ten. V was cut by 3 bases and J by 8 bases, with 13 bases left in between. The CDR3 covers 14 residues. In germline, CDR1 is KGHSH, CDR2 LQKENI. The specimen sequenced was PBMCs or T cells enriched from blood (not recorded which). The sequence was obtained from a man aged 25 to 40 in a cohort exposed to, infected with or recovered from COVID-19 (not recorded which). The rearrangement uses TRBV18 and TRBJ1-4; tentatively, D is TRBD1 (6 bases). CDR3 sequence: CASSPVAGDEKLFF. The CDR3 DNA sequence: TGTGCCAGCTCACCGGTGGCAGGGGACGAAAAACTGTTTTTT. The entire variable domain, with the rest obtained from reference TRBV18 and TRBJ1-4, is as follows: NAGVMQNPRHLVRRRGQEARLRCSPMKGHSHVYWYRQLPEEGLKFMVYLQKENIIDESGMPKERFSAEFPKEGPSILRIQQVVRGDSAAYFCASSPVAGDEKLFFGSGTQLSVL.